Detailed here is one T cell receptor (beta chain). Its specificity is unknown. In the PCR, 60 Vbeta and 13 Jbeta primers were used. Assay: immunoSEQ multiplex PCR; the TCRdb copy retains only in-frame clones and omits some. Of under 150,000 clones listed, over 80% are singletons. This entry belongs to a study of cytomegalovirus exposure and HLA in healthy donors. V was trimmed by 2 bases and J by 6 bases, leaving 15 bases between them. Germline V lookup: CDR1 SGHAT, CDR2 FQNNGV. The CDR3 runs 15 residues. General study points: More than 15,000 TCR beta sequences were associated with HLA alleles at 0.05 false discovery rate in a later analysis.

This clonotype was obtained from a boy younger than 18 in good health and CMV-seronegative. The sequenced sample was PBMCs. The chain links TRBV11-2 to TRBJ2-3, with D perhaps TRBD2 (5 bases). CDR3 bases: TGTGCCAGCAGCTTACAAGGGCTAGCATCCGATACGCAGTATTTT. Amino acids: CASSLQGLASDTQYF. Full variable domain (remainder filled in from reference TRBV11-2 and TRBJ2-3): EAGVAQSPRYKIIEKRQSVAFWCNPISGHATLYWYQQILGQGPKLLIQFQNNGVVDDSQLPKDRFSAERLKGVDSTLKIQPAKLEDSAVYLCASSLQGLASDTQYFGPGTRLTVL.